The source of this T cell receptor beta chain is a study of T cells in Graves' hyperthyroidism and ophthalmopathy. Points from the study as a whole: By a 13 V-J model, ophthalmopathy was set apart from stable hyperthyroidism.

RNA transcripts yielded amplified TCR beta CDR3 regions. Carried out on the TCR CDR3, a first-round RT-PCR used the HTBI primer set. TCRdb independently ran MiXCR on the multiplex PCR reads; one entry per CDR3 protein. This table holds a few hundred thousand distinct CDR3 sequences, 14% found once. V shed 5 bases and J 2 bases; nucleotides not matched to a gene: 9. Germline V gives CDR1 SNHLY, CDR2 FYNNEI. The CDR3 totals 16 residues. Hyperthyroidism in the patients, aged 18 to 65, was newly diagnosed and under 2 months in duration. Patients were excluded because of uncontrolled infection, other autoimmune disease, pregnancy or lactation. Clinical symptoms, serum thyroxine and TRAb, thyroid ultrasound and orbital computed tomography were used for the diagnoses. The sample holds many counts of this clonotype. Its antigen is still unknown.

The chain links TRBV2 to TRBJ2-1, with TRBD1 matching 7 bases. Sequencing was performed on blood. The receptor was derived from a woman aged 40-49 years with Graves' hyperthyroidism. The CDR3 is CASSYRGQSTYNEQFF. The CDR3 nucleotides are TGTGCCAGCAGTTACAGGGGCCAATCGACCTACAATGAGCAGTTCTTC.